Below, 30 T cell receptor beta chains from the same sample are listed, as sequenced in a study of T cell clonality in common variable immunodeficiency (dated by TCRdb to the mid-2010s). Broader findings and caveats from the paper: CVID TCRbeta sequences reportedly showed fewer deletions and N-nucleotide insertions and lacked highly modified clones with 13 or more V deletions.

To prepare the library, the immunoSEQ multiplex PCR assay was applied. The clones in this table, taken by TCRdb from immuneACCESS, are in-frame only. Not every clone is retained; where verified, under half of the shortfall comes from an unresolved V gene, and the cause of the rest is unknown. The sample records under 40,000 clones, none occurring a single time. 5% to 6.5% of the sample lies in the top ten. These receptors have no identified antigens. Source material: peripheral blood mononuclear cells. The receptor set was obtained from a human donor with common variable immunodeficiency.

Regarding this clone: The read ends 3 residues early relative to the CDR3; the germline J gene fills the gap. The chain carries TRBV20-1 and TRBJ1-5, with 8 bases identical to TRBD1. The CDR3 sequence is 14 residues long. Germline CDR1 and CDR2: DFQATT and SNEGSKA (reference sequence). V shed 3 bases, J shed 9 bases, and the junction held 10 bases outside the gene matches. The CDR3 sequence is CSASGGQVLGPQHF. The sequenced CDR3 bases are TGCAGTGCTAGTGGGGGACAGGTCCTCGGGCCC.

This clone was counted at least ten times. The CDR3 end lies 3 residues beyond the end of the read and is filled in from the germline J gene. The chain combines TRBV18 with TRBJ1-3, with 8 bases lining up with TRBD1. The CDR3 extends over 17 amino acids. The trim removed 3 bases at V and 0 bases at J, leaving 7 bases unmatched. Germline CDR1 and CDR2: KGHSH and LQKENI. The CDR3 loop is CASSPGPRGLSGNTIYF. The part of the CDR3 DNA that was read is TGTGCCAGCTCACCGGGGCCCAGGGGGCTCTCTGGAAACACC.

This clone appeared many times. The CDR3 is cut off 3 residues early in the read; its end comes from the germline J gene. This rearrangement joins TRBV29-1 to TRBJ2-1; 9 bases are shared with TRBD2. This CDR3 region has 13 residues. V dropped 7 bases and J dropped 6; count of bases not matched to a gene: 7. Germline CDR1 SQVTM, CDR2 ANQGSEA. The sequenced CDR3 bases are TGCAGCGCCGGGACTAGCCGGTTCAATGAG. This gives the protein CSAGTSRFNE. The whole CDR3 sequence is CSAGTSRFNEQFF.

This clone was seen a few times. The DNA read from the CDR3 is TGTGCCGTAACCACAGGGGTGGACACTGAA. Protein sequence: CAVTTGVDTE. The entire CDR3 protein is CAVTTGVDTEAFF. The rearrangement uses TRBV19 and TRBJ1-1; 7 bases line up with TRBD1. The CDR3 end falls 3 residues outside the read, so it is completed with the germline J gene. Germline V gene lookup returns CDR1 LNHDA and CDR2 SQIVND (reference sequence). CDR3 size: 13 residues. V shed 11 bases and J 3 bases; nucleotides not matched to a gene: 9.

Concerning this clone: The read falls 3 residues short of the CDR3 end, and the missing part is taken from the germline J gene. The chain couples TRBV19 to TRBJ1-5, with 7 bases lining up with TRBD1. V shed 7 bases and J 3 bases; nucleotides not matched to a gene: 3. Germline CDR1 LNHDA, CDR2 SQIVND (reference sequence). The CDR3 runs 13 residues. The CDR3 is CASIGTDNQPQHF. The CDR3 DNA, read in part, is TGTGCCAGTATCGGGACAGACAATCAGCCC. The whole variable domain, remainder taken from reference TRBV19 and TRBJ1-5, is DGGITQSPKYLFRKEGQNVTLSCEQNLNHDAMYWYRQDPGQGLRLIYYSQIVNDFQKGDIAEGYSVSREKKESFPLTVTSAQKNPTAFYLCASIGTDNQPQHFGDGTRLSIL.

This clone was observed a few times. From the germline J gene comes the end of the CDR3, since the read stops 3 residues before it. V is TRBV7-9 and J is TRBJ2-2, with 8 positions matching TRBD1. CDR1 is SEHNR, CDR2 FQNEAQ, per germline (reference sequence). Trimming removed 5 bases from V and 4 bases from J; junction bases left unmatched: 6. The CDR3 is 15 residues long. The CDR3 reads CASSLRGRGTGELFF. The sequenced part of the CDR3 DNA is TGTGCCAGCAGCCTCAGGGGGCGCGGCACCGGGGAG.

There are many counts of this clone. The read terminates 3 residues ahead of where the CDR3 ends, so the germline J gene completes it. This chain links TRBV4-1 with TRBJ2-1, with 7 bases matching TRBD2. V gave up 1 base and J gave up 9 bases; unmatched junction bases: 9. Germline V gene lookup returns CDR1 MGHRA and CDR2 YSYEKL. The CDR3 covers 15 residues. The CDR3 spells CASSQVTSGAGEQFF. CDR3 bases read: TGCGCCAGCAGCCAAGTGACGAGCGGGGCGGGTGAG.

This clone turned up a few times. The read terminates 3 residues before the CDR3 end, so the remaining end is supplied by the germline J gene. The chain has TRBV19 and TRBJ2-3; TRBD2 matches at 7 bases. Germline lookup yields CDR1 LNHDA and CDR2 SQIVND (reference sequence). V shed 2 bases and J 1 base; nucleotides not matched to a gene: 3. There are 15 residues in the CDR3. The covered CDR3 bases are TGTGCCAGTAGTATAAGGCTAGCGGGCACAGATACG. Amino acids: CASSIRLAGTDT. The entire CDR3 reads CASSIRLAGTDTQYF.

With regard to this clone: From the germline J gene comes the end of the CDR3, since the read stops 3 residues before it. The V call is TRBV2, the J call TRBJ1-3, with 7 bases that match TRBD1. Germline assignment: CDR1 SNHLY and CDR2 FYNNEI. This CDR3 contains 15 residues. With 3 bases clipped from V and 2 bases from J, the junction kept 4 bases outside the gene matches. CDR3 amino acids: CASSESQGAGNTIYF. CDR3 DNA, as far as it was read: TGTGCCAGCAGTGAGTCTCAGGGGGCTGGAAACACC.

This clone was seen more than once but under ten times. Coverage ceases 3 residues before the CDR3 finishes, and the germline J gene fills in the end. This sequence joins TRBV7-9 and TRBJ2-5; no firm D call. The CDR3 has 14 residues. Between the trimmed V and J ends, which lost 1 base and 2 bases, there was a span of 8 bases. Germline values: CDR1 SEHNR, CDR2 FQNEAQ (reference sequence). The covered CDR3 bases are TGTGCCAGCAGCTTAGGCGGCAGTCAAGAGACC. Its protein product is CASSLGGSQET. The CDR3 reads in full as CASSLGGSQETQYF.

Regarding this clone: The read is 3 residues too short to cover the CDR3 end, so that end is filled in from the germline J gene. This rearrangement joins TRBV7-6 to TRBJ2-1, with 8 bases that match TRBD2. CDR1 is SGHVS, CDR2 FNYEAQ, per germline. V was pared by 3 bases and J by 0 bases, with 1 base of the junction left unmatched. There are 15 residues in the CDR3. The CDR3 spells CASSFRGGSYNEQFF. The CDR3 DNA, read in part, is TGTGCCAGCAGCTTTCGGGGGGGCTCCTACAATGAG.

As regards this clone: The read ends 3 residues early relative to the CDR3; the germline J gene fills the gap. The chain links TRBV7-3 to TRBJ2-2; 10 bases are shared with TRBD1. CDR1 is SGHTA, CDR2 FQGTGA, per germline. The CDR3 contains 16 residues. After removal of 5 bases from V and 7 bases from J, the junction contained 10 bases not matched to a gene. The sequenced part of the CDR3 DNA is TGTGCCAGCAGCCCTGACAGGGGGCGTCGGTACGGGGAG. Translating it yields CASSPDRGRRYGE. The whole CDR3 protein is CASSPDRGRRYGELFF. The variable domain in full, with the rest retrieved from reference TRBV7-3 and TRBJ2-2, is GAGVSQTPSNKVTEKGKYVELRCDPISGHTALYWYRQSLGQGPEFLIYFQGTGAADDSGLPNDRFFAVRPEGSVSTLKIQRTERGDSAVYLCASSPDRGRRYGELFFGEGSRLTVL.

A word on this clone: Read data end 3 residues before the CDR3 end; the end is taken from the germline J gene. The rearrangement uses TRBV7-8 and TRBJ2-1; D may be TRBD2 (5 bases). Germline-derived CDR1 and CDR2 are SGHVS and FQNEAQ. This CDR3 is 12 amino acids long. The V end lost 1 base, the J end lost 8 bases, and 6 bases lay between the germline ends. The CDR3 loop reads CASSLGGYEQFF. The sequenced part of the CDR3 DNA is TGTGCCAGCAGCTTAGGAGGGTATGAG.

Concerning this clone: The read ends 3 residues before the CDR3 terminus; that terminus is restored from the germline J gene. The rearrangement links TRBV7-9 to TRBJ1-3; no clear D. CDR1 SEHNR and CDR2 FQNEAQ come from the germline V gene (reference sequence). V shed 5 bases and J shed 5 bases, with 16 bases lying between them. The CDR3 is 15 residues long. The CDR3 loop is CASSPRTSIRNTIYF. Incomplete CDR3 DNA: TGTGCCAGCAGCCCGAGGACTTCCATAAGAAACACC.

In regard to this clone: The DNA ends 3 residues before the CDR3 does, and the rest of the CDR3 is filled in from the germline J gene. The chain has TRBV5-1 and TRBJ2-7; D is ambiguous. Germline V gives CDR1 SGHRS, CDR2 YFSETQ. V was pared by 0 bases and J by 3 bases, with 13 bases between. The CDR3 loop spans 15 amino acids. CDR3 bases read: TGCGCCAGCAGCTTGGAGATGAACTCCCTCTACGAG. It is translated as CASSLEMNSLYE. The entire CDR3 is CASSLEMNSLYEQYF.

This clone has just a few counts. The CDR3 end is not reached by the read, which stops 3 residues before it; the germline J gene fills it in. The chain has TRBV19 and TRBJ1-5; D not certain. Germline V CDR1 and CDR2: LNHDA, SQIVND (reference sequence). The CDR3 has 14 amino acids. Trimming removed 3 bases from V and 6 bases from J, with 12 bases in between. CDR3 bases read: TGTGCCAGTAGTATCTCTCCAGGTATTCAGCCC. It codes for CASSISPGIQP. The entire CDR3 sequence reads CASSISPGIQPQHF. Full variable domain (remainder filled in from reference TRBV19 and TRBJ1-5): DGGITQSPKYLFRKEGQNVTLSCEQNLNHDAMYWYRQDPGQGLRLIYYSQIVNDFQKGDIAEGYSVSREKKESFPLTVTSAQKNPTAFYLCASSISPGIQPQHFGDGTRLSIL.

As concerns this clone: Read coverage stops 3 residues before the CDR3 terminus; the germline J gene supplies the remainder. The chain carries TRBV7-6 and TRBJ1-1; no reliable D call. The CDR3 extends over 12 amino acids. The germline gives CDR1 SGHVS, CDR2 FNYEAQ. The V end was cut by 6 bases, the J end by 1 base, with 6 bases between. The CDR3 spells CASSRGNTEAFF. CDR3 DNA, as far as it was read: TGTGCCAGCAGTCGGGGGAACACTGAA. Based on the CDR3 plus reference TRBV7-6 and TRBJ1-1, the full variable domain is GAGVSQSPRYKVTKRGQDVALRCDPISGHVSLYWYRQALGQGPEFLTYFNYEAQQDKSGLPNDRFSAERPEGSISTLTIQRTEQRDSAMYRCASSRGNTEAFFGQGTRLTVV.

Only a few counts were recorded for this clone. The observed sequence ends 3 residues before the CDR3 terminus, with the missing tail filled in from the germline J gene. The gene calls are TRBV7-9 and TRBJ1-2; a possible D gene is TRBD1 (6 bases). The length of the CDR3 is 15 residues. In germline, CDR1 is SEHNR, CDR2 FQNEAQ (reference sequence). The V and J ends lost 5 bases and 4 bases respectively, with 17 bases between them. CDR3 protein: CASSLKQGHLYGYTF. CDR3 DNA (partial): TGTGCCAGCAGCCTCAAACAGGGACACCTCTATGGC.

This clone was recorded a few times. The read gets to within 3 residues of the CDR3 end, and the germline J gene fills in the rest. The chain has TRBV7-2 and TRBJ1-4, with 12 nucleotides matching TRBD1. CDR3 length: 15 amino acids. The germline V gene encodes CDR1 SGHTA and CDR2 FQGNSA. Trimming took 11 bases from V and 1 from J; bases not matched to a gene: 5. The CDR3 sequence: CAGGTGGGTNEKLFF. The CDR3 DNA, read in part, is TGTGCCGGCGGGACAGGGGGCGGAACTAATGAAAAA. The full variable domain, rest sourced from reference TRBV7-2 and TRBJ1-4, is GAGVSQSPSNKVTEKGKDVELRCDPISGHTALYWYRQSLGQGLEFLIYFQGNSAPDKSGLPSDRFSAERTGGSVSTLTIQRTQQEDSAVYLCAGGTGGGTNEKLFFGSGTQLSVL.

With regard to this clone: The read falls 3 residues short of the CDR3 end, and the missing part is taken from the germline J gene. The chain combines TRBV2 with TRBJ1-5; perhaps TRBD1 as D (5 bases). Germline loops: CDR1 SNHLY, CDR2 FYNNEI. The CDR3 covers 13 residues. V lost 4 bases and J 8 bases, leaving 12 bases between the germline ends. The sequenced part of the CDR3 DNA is TGTGCCAGCAGTGCGTATACAGGAGAGCCC. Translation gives CASSAYTGEP. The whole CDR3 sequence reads CASSAYTGEPQHF.

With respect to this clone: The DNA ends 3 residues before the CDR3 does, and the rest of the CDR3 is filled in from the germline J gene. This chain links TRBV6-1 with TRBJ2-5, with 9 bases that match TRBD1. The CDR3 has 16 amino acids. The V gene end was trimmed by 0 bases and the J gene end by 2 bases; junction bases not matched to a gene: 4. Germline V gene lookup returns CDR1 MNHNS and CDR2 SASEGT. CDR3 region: CASSEALTGGQETQYF. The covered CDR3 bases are TGTGCCAGCAGTGAAGCCCTGACAGGGGGTCAAGAGACC.

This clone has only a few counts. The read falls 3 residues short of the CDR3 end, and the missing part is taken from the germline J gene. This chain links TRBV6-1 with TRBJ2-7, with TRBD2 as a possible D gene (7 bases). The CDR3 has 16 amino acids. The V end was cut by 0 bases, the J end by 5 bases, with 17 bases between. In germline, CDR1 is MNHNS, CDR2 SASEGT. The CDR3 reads CASSEAPPGGGDEQYF. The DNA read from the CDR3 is TGTGCCAGCAGTGAAGCGCCCCCGGGGGGCGGGGACGAG.

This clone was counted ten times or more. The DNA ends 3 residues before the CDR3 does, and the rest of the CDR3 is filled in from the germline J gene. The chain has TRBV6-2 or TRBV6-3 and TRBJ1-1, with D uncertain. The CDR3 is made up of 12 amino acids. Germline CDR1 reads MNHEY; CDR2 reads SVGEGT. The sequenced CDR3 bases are TGTGCCAGCAGTTACTCGAAGGGCAAT. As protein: CASSYSKGN. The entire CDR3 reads CASSYSKGNAFF.

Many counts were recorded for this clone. CDR3 region: CSVEGLAGGESYNEQFF. The covered CDR3 bases are TGCAGCGTTGAAGGGCTAGCGGGGGGGGAATCCTACAATGAG. The chain uses TRBV29-1 and TRBJ2-1; 12 nucleotides match TRBD2. The read falls 3 residues short of the CDR3 end, and the missing part is taken from the germline J gene. The length of the CDR3 is 17 residues. V trimming: 1 base; J trimming: 1 base; junction bases outside the gene matches: 5. Germline lookup yields CDR1 SQVTM and CDR2 ANQGSEA.

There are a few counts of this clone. CDR3 DNA, as far as it was read: TGTGCCAGCAGCCCTACAGGGAACACCGGGGAG. It specifies CASSPTGNTGE. The CDR3 reads in full as CASSPTGNTGELFF. The chain is built from TRBV7-2 and TRBJ2-2, with D maybe TRBD1 (5 bases). The read finishes 3 residues shy of the CDR3 end, and the germline J gene is used to complete it. Germline V gene data show CDR1 as SGHTA and CDR2 as FQGNSA. Trimming took off 5 bases at V and 1 base at J, with 8 bases between the two ends. This CDR3 has 14 amino acids.

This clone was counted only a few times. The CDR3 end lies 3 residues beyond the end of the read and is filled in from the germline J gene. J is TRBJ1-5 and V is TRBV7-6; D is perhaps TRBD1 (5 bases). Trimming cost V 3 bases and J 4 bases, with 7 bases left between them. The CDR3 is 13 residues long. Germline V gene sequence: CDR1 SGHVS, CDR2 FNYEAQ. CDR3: CASSLGLNQPQHF. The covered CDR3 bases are TGTGCCAGCAGCTTGGGGCTAAATCAGCCC. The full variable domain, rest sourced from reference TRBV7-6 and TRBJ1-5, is GAGVSQSPRYKVTKRGQDVALRCDPISGHVSLYWYRQALGQGPEFLTYFNYEAQQDKSGLPNDRFSAERPEGSISTLTIQRTEQRDSAMYRCASSLGLNQPQHFGDGTRLSIL.

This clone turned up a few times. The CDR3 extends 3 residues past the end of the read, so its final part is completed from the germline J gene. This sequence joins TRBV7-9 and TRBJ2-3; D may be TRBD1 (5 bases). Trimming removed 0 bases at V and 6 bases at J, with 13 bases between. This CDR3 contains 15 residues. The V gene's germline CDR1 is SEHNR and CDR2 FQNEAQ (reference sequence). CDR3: CASSLAQGRADTQYF. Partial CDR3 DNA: TGTGCCAGCAGCTTAGCGCAGGGCAGGGCGGATACG.

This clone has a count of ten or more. CDR3 DNA, as far as it was read: TGCGCCAGCAGCTCGACCGACAGGCGCGAG. Translating it yields CASSSTDRRE. The full-length CDR3 reads as CASSSTDRREQYF. This chain links TRBV5-1 with TRBJ2-7; perhaps TRBD1 as D (6 bases). The sequence runs out 3 residues before the end of the CDR3; the remainder is reconstructed from the germline J gene. This CDR3 has 13 residues. The V gene lost 3 bases and the J gene lost 6 bases, with 13 bases spanning the gap. CDR1 is SGHRS, CDR2 YFSETQ, per germline.

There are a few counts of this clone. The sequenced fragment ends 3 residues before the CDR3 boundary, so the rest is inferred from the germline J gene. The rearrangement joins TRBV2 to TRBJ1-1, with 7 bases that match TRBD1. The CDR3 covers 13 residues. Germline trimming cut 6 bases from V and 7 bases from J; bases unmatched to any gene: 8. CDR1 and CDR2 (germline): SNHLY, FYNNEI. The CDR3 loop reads CASRNRDRDEAFF. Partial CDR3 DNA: TGTGCCAGCAGAAACCGGGACAGAGATGAA. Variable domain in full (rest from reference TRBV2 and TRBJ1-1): EPEVTQTPSHQVTQMGQEVILRCVPISNHLYFYWYRQILGQKVEFLVSFYNNEISEKSEIFDDQFSVERPDGSNFTLKIRSTKLEDSAMYFCASRNRDRDEAFFGQGTRLTVV.

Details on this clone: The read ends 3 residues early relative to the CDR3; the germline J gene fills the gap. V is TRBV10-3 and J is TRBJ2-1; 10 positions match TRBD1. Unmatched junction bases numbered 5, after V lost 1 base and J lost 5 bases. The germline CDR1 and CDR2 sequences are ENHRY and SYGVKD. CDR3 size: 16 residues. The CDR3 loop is CAISEFVTGGNNEQFF. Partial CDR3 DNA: TGTGCCATCAGTGAGTTTGTGACAGGGGGCAACAATGAG.